The following is a T cell receptor (beta chain) sequence with its context. Antigen: not known. The sample originates from a study of T-cell memory formation after mild COVID-19. Overall study: The two donors had largely donor-specific TCR clusters.

Overall study results and limits: CD4+ clones that contracted lay mainly in CM and EM; CD8+ ones lay in EMRA. The pre-infection memory compartment contained some responding clones, suggesting cross-reactive memory joined.

Germline lookup yields CDR1 LNHDA and CDR2 SQIVND (reference sequence). Between the trimmed V and J ends, which lost 3 bases and 10 bases, there was a span of 10 bases. This CDR3 spans 12 amino acids. After 5'RACE with constant-segment primers, TCR alpha and TCR beta cDNA libraries carrying sample barcodes and UMIs were obtained. TCRdb recomputed calls from the 5' RACE reads with MiXCR, one row per CDR3 protein. The table has hundreds of thousands of distinct CDR3 sequences, about 17% seen once. This receptor was taken from a man aged 18 to 29 who had mild COVID-19 (a few samples of this study predate the infection). Cell type and time point are not known. V is TRBV19 and J is TRBJ2-1, with D tentatively TRBD1 (5 bases). Input material: PBMCs or a T cell subset sorted from them (not recorded which). CDR3 sequence: CASSIQGREQFF. The CDR3, as DNA: TGTGCCAGTAGTATTCAGGGAAGGGAGCAGTTCTTC.